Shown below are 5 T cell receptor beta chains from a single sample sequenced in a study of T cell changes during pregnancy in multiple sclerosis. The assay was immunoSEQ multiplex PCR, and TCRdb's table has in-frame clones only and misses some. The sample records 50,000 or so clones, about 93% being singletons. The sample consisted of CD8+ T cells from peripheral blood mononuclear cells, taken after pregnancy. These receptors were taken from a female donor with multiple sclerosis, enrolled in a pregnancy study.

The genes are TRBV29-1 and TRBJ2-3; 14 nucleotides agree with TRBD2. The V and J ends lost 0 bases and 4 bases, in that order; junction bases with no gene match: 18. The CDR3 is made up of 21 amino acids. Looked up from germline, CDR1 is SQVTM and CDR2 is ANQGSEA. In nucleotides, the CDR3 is TGCAGCGTTGAAGATCCCGGGACTAGCGGGAGCGACACCGGACGGTCAGATACGCAGTATTTT. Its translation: CSVEDPGTSGSDTGRSDTQYF.

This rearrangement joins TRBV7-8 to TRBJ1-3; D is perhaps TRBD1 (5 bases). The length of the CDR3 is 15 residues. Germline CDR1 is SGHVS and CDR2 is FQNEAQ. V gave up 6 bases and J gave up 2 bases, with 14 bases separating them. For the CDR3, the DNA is TGTGCCAGCAGACCCGGAGGGACGCCTGGAAACACCATATATTTT. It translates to CASRPGGTPGNTIYF. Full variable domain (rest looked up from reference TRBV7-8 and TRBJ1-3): GAGVSQSPRYKVAKRGQDVALRCDPISGHVSLFWYQQALGQGPEFLTYFQNEAQLDKSGLPSDRFFAERPEGSVSTLKIQRTQQEDSAVYLCASRPGGTPGNTIYFGEGSWLTVV.

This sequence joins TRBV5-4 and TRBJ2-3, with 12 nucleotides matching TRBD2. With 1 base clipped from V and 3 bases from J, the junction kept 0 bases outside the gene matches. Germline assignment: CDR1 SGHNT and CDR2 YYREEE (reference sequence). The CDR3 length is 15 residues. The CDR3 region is CASSLTSGGTDTQYF. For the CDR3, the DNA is TGTGCCAGCAGCTTGACTAGCGGGGGGACAGATACGCAGTATTTT.

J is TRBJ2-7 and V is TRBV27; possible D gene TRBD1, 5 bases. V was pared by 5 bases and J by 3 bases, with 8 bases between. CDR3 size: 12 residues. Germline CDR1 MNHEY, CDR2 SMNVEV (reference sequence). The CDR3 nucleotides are TGTGCCAGCAGTCCAGGGTTCTACGAGCAGTACTTC. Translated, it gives CASSPGFYEQYF.

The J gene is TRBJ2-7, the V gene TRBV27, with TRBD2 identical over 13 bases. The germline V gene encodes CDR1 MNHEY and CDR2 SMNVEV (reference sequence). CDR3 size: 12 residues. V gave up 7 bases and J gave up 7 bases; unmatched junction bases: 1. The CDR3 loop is CASMGLAGEQYF. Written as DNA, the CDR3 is TGTGCCAGCATGGGACTAGCGGGGGAGCAGTACTTC.